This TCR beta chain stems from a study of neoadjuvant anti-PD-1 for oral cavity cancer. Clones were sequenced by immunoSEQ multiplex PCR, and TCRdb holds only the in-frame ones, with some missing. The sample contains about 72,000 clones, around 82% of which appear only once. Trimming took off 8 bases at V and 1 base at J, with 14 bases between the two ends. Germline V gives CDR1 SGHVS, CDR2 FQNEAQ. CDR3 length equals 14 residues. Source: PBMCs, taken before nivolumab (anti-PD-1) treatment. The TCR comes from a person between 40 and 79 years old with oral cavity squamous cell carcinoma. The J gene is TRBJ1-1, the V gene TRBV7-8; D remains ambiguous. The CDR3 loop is CASSQFRSNTEAFF. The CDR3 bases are TGTGCCAGCTCCCAGTTTCGATCGAACACTGAAGCTTTCTTT.